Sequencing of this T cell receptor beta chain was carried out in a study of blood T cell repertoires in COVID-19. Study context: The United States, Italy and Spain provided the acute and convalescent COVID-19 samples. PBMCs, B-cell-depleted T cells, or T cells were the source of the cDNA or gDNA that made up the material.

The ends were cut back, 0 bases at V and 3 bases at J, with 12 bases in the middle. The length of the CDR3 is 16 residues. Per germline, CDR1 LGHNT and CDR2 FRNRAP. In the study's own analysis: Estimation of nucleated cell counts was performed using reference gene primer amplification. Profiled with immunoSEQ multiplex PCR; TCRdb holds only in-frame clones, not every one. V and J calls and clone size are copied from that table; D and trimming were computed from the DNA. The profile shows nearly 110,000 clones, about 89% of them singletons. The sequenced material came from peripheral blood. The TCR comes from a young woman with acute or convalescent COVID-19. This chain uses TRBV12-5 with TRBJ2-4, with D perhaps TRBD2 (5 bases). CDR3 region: CASGLVVPGIKNIQYF. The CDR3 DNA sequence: TGTGCTAGTGGTTTGGTTGTTCCGGGGATCAAAAACATTCAGTACTTC.